The rows below give T cell receptor beta chains drawn from one sample of a study of shared clonotypes between healthy human individuals. Here immunoSEQ multiplex PCR was the method, and the copy in TCRdb shows in-frame clones only, minus some. The table includes around 2.5 million clones, roughly 93% detected once. Sequenced sample: naive CD4+ T cells from PBMCs. These receptors all stem from a man between 18 and 35 years old in good health. Some clones in this sample may be carry-over from other donors' samples. CDR3s include the opening cysteine and the closing phenylalanine or tryptophan. A D gene is named only where the DNA matches it firmly. Not every row has a clone size; where given, it reads once, few, many or a size class.

v_gene	abundance	j_gene	d_gene	CDR3aa	CDR3nt
TRBV29-1	NA	TRBJ1-2	NA	CSYTKLFNYGYTF	TGCAGCTATACAAAGCTTTTTAACTATGGCTACACCTTC
TRBV20-1	NA	TRBJ1-4	NA	CSVRTDEKLFF	TGCAGTGTTCGCACGGATGAAAAACTGTTTTTT
TRBV19	NA	TRBJ1-3	NA	CASSIEDSGNTIYF	TGTGCCAGTAGTATAGAGGACTCTGGAAACACCATATATTTT
TRBV28	NA	TRBJ2-5	NA	CASSPRGTVETQYF	TGTGCCAGCAGTCCTCGGGGTACCGTAGAGACCCAGTACTTC
TRBV15	NA	TRBJ1-4	NA	CAASRSENEKLFF	TGTGCCGCCAGCAGGTCGGAGAATGAAAAACTGTTTTTT
TRBV25-1	NA	TRBJ2-1	TRBD2	CASSESLTGGPYNEQFF	TGTGCCAGCAGTGAATCGTTAACGGGAGGGCCCTACAATGAGCAGTTCTTC
TRBV6-1	NA	TRBJ2-5	NA	CASSEFGQGGQTQYF	TGTGCCAGCAGTGAATTCGGACAGGGAGGGCAGACCCAGTACTTC
TRBV6-5	once	TRBJ1-6	TRBD1	CASSRQGERSPLHF	TGTGCCAGCAGTAGACAGGGAGAACGTTCACCCCTCCACTTT
TRBV29-1	NA	TRBJ2-3	NA	CSVAGGTDTQYF	TGCAGCGTTGCCGGCGGGACAGATACGCAGTATTTT
TRBV7-3	NA	TRBJ2-7	TRBD1	CASSYPGQGIAQYF	TGTGCCAGCAGCTACCCGGGACAGGGTATCGCGCAGTACTTC
TRBV7-3	NA	TRBJ2-7	TRBD2	CASSLRGGPTSSYEQYF	TGTGCCAGCAGCTTAAGGGGAGGGCCTACGAGCTCCTACGAGCAGTACTTC
TRBV2	NA	TRBJ2-3	TRBD2	CASKGLAGSTDTQYF	TGTGCCAGCAAGGGACTAGCGGGATCCACAGATACGCAGTATTTT
TRBV7-9	NA	TRBJ1-4	TRBD1	CASRPTGQGQKLFF	TGTGCCAGCAGACCCACCGGACAGGGGCAAAAACTGTTTTTT
TRBV29-1	NA	TRBJ1-2	NA	CSVESTNYGYTF	TGCAGCGTTGAATCTACAAACTATGGCTACACCTTC
TRBV28	NA	TRBJ1-4	TRBD1	CASKATGATNEKLFF	TGTGCCAGCAAGGCCACAGGGGCAACTAATGAAAAACTGTTTTTT
TRBV7-2	NA	TRBJ2-1	NA	CASSLALALYNEQFF	TGTGCCAGCAGCTTAGCCCTAGCGTTGTACAATGAGCAGTTCTTC
TRBV5-4	NA	TRBJ2-5	TRBD2	CASSLRLAGQETQYF	TGTGCCAGCAGCTTGAGGCTAGCGGGCCAAGAGACCCAGTACTTC
TRBV28	NA	TRBJ2-7	NA	CASSLPDPYEQYF	TGTGCCAGCAGTCTCCCCGACCCCTACGAGCAGTACTTC
TRBV11-2	NA	TRBJ2-5	NA	CASSLDPQGPGRQETQYF	TGTGCCAGCAGCTTAGATCCGCAGGGCCCAGGGCGCCAAGAGACCCAGTACTTC
TRBV6-5	NA	TRBJ2-1	NA	CASSYSSDGYLNEQFF	TGTGCCAGCAGTTACTCATCCGACGGATACCTCAATGAGCAGTTCTTC
TRBV28	NA	TRBJ1-5	NA	CATAGYPATLRGQPQHF	TGTGCCACCGCTGGGTACCCGGCGACACTCCGCGGTCAGCCCCAGCATTTT
TRBV15	NA	TRBJ1-2	NA	CATSRDTGRSLYGYTF	TGTGCCACCAGCAGAGATACTGGCAGATCGCTCTATGGCTACACCTTC
TRBV12-5	NA	TRBJ2-3	NA	CASGLGAADTQYF	TGTGCTAGTGGTTTGGGGGCAGCAGATACGCAGTATTTT
TRBV10-3	NA	TRBJ1-2	NA	CAISESGAGTYGYTF	TGTGCCATCAGTGAGTCAGGAGCAGGGACCTATGGCTACACCTTC
TRBV19	NA	TRBJ2-2	TRBD2	CASTGLGTGELFF	TGTGCCAGTACGGGACTAGGGACCGGGGAGCTGTTTTTT
TRBV28	NA	TRBJ1-2	NA	CASHGGVLTNYGYTF	TGTGCCAGCCACGGCGGAGTCCTGACTAACTATGGCTACACCTTC
TRBV25-1	NA	TRBJ2-7	TRBD2	CASSSLAGRYEQYF	TGTGCCAGCAGTTCGCTAGCGGGACGCTACGAGCAGTACTTC
TRBV5-4	NA	TRBJ2-2	NA	CASSLGGQDTGELFF	TGTGCCAGCAGCTTGGGGGGCCAGGACACCGGGGAGCTGTTTTTT
TRBV9	NA	TRBJ2-2	TRBD2	CASSPQLAGAGELFF	TGTGCCAGCAGCCCCCAACTAGCGGGAGCCGGGGAGCTGTTTTTT
TRBV4-3	NA	TRBJ1-1	TRBD1	CASSQRDRGTEAFF	TGCGCCAGCAGCCAGCGGGACAGGGGCACTGAAGCTTTCTTT
TRBV19	once	TRBJ2-3	NA	CASSIMENTQYF	TGTGCCAGTAGTATAATGGAGAATACGCAGTATTTT
TRBV7-3	NA	TRBJ2-3	NA	CASSLWSGPNLNTDTQYF	TGTGCCAGCAGCTTATGGTCCGGGCCCAATCTGAACACAGATACGCAGTATTTT
TRBV27	NA	TRBJ1-5	NA	CASSFRGARQPQHF	TGTGCCAGCAGTTTCCGGGGGGCTCGTCAGCCCCAGCATTTT
TRBV27	NA	TRBJ2-7	NA	CASSLLSGSGDEQYF	TGTGCCAGCAGTTTATTATCGGGCAGCGGCGACGAGCAGTACTTC
TRBV2	NA	TRBJ2-5	NA	CASMGGAETQYF	TGTGCCAGCATGGGGGGCGCGGAGACCCAGTACTTC
TRBV10-3	NA	TRBJ2-6	NA	CAIHQSGANVLTF	TGTGCCATCCACCAGTCTGGGGCCAACGTCCTGACTTTC